This note documents a single T cell receptor beta chain sequence. Its antigen is still unknown. These data are taken from a study of type 1 regulatory T cells. Study at large: This in vitro CD4 product, T-allo10, is enriched for Tr1 cells and alloantigen-specific. Study findings and constraints: Type 1 regulatory T cells had a more restricted TCR repertoire than non-type 1 regulatory T cells.

Germline values: CDR1 MNHEY, CDR2 SVGAGI. This CDR3 has 16 residues. The V segment lost 3 bases and the J segment 3 bases; nucleotides outside the gene matches: 6. Using its own MiXCR run on the reads, TCRdb lists one record per CDR3 protein. The data show about 60,000 distinct CDR3 sequences, approximately 60% seen once. This receptor was taken from a human donor in good health. The chain couples TRBV6-5 to TRBJ2-1; TRBD2 matches 9 bases. Material: cultured non-Tr1 T cells, either the whole culture or a sorted T cell fraction (not recorded which). In DNA form, the CDR3 reads TGTGCCAGCAGTTATGGTTGGACTAGCGTCTACAATGAGCAGTTCTTC. It yields the protein CASSYGWTSVYNEQFF.